The T cell receptor beta chain described here comes from a study of shared clonotypes between healthy human individuals. Study-wide results and limits: Generation probabilities were higher for clonotypes shared across all four sorted-subset donors than for unshared ones. Rarefaction revealed incomplete sorted-subset sequencing despite large depth. Limited genetic and exposure-history diversity came from having few donors.

The CDR3 is 15 amino acids. Germline V gene sequence: CDR1 SGHKS, CDR2 YYEKEE (reference sequence). Deletions cut 0 bases from V and 2 bases from J, with 12 bases between. This clone was recorded only once. Its antigen remains unknown. It was across several immunoSEQ plates that each subset's genomic DNA was evenly split. Sequencing used immunoSEQ multiplex PCR; TCRdb keeps in-frame clones, though not all of them. The table has about 2 million clones, approximately 94% seen once; the top ten hold around 1.1%. The naive CD8 subset, CD45RO-negative cells positively selected for CCR7, excluded terminally differentiated effector memory CD45RA+ cells.

Material: naive CD8+ T cells sorted from blood. The J gene is TRBJ2-7, the V gene TRBV5-5; a possible D gene is TRBD1 (6 bases). The receptor's source is a man aged 18 to 30 in good health. This CDR3 is CASSLAQGSAYEQYF. CDR3 nucleotides: TGTGCCAGCAGCTTGGCGCAGGGGAGTGCCTACGAGCAGTACTTC.